This TCR beta chain was sequenced in a study of T cell responses to AZD1222 COVID-19 vaccine. For this clone: No antigen is known for it.

Libraries were prepared by immunoSEQ multiplex PCR; TCRdb keeps only in-frame clonotypes and omits some of them. Among 250,000 or so clones, more than 85% were seen once, and the ten largest hold approximately 0.52%. This CDR3 has 14 amino acids. The germline V gene encodes CDR1 WNHNN and CDR2 SYGVQD (reference sequence). V dropped 3 bases and J dropped 6; count of bases not matched to a gene: 3. General study points: Spike-specific TCR repertoires showed rising breadth and depth after two AZD1222 doses. AZD1222 recipients seropositive at baseline numbered only 5 to 7. Reportedly, close to half of spike-specific TCRs are directed against unmutated variant regions. Spike regions recognized by vaccine-associated CD4 TCRs spanned the protein, led by 160-218 and 743-854.

Sequences were derived from peripheral blood, sampled on day 0 of AZD1222 vaccination. The J gene is TRBJ1-4, the V gene TRBV10-1; 8 nucleotides agree with TRBD1. This clonotype was obtained from an adult in good health. The CDR3 region is CASSDRGRHEKLFF. CDR3 DNA sequence: TGCGCCAGCAGTGACAGGGGGCGGCATGAAAAACTGTTTTTT.